These 22 T cell receptor beta chains were sequenced from one sample in a study of T cell repertoires in cytomegalovirus infection. TCRdb redid the calling of the reads with MiXCR, one entry per CDR3 protein. The sample holds about 330,000 distinct CDR3 sequences, about 34% seen once. For these receptors, no antigen is known. Sequences were derived from cultured PBMCs, sampled from culture after CMV antigen stimulation. Receptors originate from a human donor in good health (CMV status not recorded). Some clones in this sample may be carry-over from other donors' samples.

Comments on this clonotype: Compared with germline, one end of the junction differs, possibly owing to a read error. The chain combines TRBV4-1 with TRBJ2-3; TRBD1 aligns across 7 bases. The CDR3 runs 17 residues. Per germline, CDR1 MGHRA and CDR2 YSYEKL. Written as DNA, the CDR3 is TGTGCCAGCAGCCAACTGGAAGGAGCCAGGGGGATAGATACGCAGTATTTT. It specifies CASSQLEGARGIDTQYF.

This rearrangement joins TRBV12-3 or TRBV12-4 to TRBJ2-1; a possible D gene is TRBD2 (7 bases). This CDR3 comprises 15 residues. V lost 5 bases to trimming and J lost 7 bases, with 18 bases between them. The CDR3 spells CASSPSWGGRNEQFF. The CDR3 bases are TGTGCCAGCAGTCCAAGTTGGGGGGGGCGAAATGAGCAGTTCTTC.

This clonotype has only a few counts. The chain is built from TRBV28 and TRBJ2-3; possibly TRBD2 for D (5 bases). The CDR3 covers 15 residues. CDR1 is MDHEN and CDR2 is SYDVKM in the germline V gene. Trimming stripped 5 bases from V and 2 bases from J, with 14 bases between. The CDR3 DNA is TGTGCCAGCAGTATCCTAGCACGCGTCACAGATACGCAGTATTTT. Protein product: CASSILARVTDTQYF.

The rearrangement links TRBV6-5 to TRBJ1-3; D ambiguous. CDR3 length: 14 residues. Looked up from germline, CDR1 is MNHEY and CDR2 is SVGAGI. Between the trimmed V and J ends, which lost 8 bases and 0 bases, there was a span of 11 bases. For the CDR3, the DNA is TGTGCCAGCGGACCTACTTACTCTGGAAACACCATATATTTT. Protein: CASGPTYSGNTIYF.

The chain is built from TRBV27 and TRBJ1-4; D remains unclear. The CDR3 length is 14 residues. Trimming took 4 bases from V and 4 from J, leaving 10 bases between them. Germline V gene data show CDR1 as MNHEY and CDR2 as SMNVEV (reference sequence). CDR3 loop: CASSWGVGNEKLFF. The CDR3 DNA is TGTGCCAGCAGTTGGGGTGTTGGTAATGAAAAACTGTTTTTT.

The chain recombines TRBV4-3 with TRBJ2-5, with 11 bases identical to TRBD2. From germline, CDR1 is LGHNA and CDR2 YSLEER. This CDR3 region has 16 residues. Germline trimming cut 0 bases from V and 5 bases from J; bases unmatched to any gene: 5. The chain's CDR3 is CASSQEGTSGFETQYF. The CDR3 bases are TGCGCCAGCAGCCAAGAGGGGACTAGCGGTTTTGAGACCCAGTACTTC.

The table lists this clonotype with a few counts. The V and J genes are TRBV12-3 or TRBV12-4 and TRBJ2-5; a possible D gene is TRBD1 (5 bases). The germline V and J ends were trimmed by 1 base and 6 bases, with 18 bases remaining between them. CDR3 length equals 16 residues. The CDR3 loop reads CASSLGSEVGRKTQYF. CDR3 DNA sequence: TGTGCCAGCAGTTTAGGGAGCGAGGTGGGGCGAAAGACCCAGTACTTC.

The V and J genes are TRBV5-4 and TRBJ2-1; 7 bases line up with TRBD2. The junction had 9 bases not matched to a gene; V was cut back by 7 bases and J by 2 bases. CDR1 and CDR2 (germline): SGHNT, YYREEE (reference sequence). The CDR3 has 15 residues. Here the CDR3 DNA reads TGTGCCAGCTACCGGGCGGGAGCCCCCTACAATGAGCAGTTCTTC. Its translation: CASYRAGAPYNEQFF.

The chain combines TRBV5-1 with TRBJ1-6; D possibly corresponds to TRBD1 (6 bases). The germline V and J ends were trimmed by 2 bases and 10 bases, with 19 bases remaining between them. CDR3 length: 16 amino acids. From germline, CDR1 is SGHRS and CDR2 YFSETQ. The CDR3 coding sequence is TGCGCCAGCAGCTTACATGGTAGGACAGAAGTCTCACCCCTCCACTTT. It specifies CASSLHGRTEVSPLHF.

This clonotype has more than one count but fewer than ten. The chain couples TRBV13 to TRBJ2-3, with 7 positions matching TRBD2. CDR1 and CDR2 (germline): PRHDT, FYEKMQ (reference sequence). J gave up 2 bases and V 4 bases, and 9 bases lay outside the gene matches. The CDR3 is 16 residues long. CDR3 sequence: CASSSQRESDTDTQYF. CDR3 sequence (DNA): TGTGCCAGCAGCTCTCAGCGGGAAAGCGACACAGATACGCAGTATTTT. Complete variable domain (other parts from reference TRBV13 and TRBJ2-3): AAGVIQSPRHLIKEKRETATLKCYPIPRHDTVYWYQQGPGQDPQFLISFYEKMQSDKGSIPDRFSAQQFSDYHSELNMSSLELGDSALYFCASSSQRESDTDTQYFGPGTRLTVL.

This clonotype has a handful of counts. The V call is TRBV5-6, the J call TRBJ1-2; TRBD1 matches 8 bases. Germline lookup yields CDR1 SGHDT and CDR2 YYEEEE. J gave up 7 bases and V 3 bases, and 8 bases lay outside the gene matches. This CDR3 contains 14 residues. The CDR3 sequence is CASSSTSGTGGYTF. CDR3 sequence (DNA): TGTGCCAGCAGCTCGACGTCCGGGACAGGTGGCTACACCTTC.

The chain employs TRBV4-1 and TRBJ1-1; a weak D match, TRBD1 (6 bases). Trimming took 8 bases from V and 0 from J, leaving 25 bases between them. This CDR3 spans 18 amino acids. Per germline, CDR1 MGHRA and CDR2 YSYEKL. The CDR3 sequence is CASANGAQGMRMNTEAFF. CDR3 sequence (DNA): TGCGCCAGCGCTAACGGAGCACAGGGAATGAGAATGAACACTGAAGCTTTCTTT.

V and J are TRBV2 and TRBJ2-3; D uncertain. Per germline, CDR1 SNHLY and CDR2 FYNNEI. With 0 bases removed from V and 2 bases from J, the gap between germline ends came to 12 bases. The CDR3 runs to 16 residues. As DNA, the CDR3 is TGTGCCAGCAGTGAAGCGCTTCAACTGCACACAGATACGCAGTATTTT. This encodes CASSEALQLHTDTQYF.

This clonotype appeared many times. The chain couples TRBV7-2 to TRBJ1-5; 7 positions match TRBD1. This CDR3 spans 15 amino acids. Germline V gene lookup returns CDR1 SGHTA and CDR2 FQGNSA. Trimming at V came to 5 bases and at J to 0 bases, leaving 4 bases not matched to a gene. This chain's CDR3 is CASSRDRNSNQPQHF. CDR3 in DNA: TGTGCCAGCAGCCGGGACAGAAATAGCAATCAGCCCCAGCATTTT.

The chain couples TRBV19 to TRBJ2-3, with 10 bases lining up with TRBD2. This CDR3 contains 15 residues. From germline, CDR1 is LNHDA and CDR2 SQIVND (reference sequence). Trimming at V came to 4 bases and at J to 6 bases, leaving 7 bases not matched to a gene. The CDR3 protein is CASSSQSGRADTQYF. CDR3 sequence (DNA): TGTGCCAGTAGTAGCCAGAGCGGGAGGGCGGATACGCAGTATTTT.

The rearrangement links TRBV7-9 to TRBJ2-7; a possible D gene is TRBD2 (6 bases). Germline lookup yields CDR1 SEHNR and CDR2 FQNEAQ (reference sequence). Trimming stripped 5 bases from V and 9 bases from J, with 17 bases between. The CDR3 totals 13 residues. The DNA for the CDR3 is TGTGCCAGCAGCAGCTTACGGGAGTTTGGGCAGTACGTC. Translated: CASSSLREFGQYV.

The chain combines TRBV10-3 with TRBJ1-2, with no clear D. The CDR3 is made up of 12 amino acids. The germline V gene encodes CDR1 ENHRY and CDR2 SYGVKD. The ends were cut back, 3 bases at V and 2 bases at J, with 4 bases in the middle. CDR3: CAISDPNYGYTF. In DNA, the CDR3 is TGTGCCATCAGTGATCCCAACTATGGCTACACCTTC.

This clonotype appeared a few times. This sequence joins TRBV5-5 and TRBJ1-2; TRBD1 matches 9 bases. V gave up 3 bases and J gave up 1 base; unmatched junction bases: 4. The CDR3 is made up of 15 amino acids. In germline, CDR1 is SGHKS, CDR2 YYEKEE (reference sequence). The chain's CDR3 is CASSSGTGNNYGYTF. In DNA form, the CDR3 reads TGTGCCAGCAGCTCCGGGACAGGGAATAACTATGGCTACACCTTC.

This clonotype was counted between two and nine times. The V and J genes are TRBV12-3 or TRBV12-4 and TRBJ2-7, with no clear D. The CDR3 is 13 amino acids. Trimming left V 2 bases short and J 3 bases short, with 8 bases between. CDR3 nucleotide sequence: TGTGCCAGCAGTTTAACACTCCACTACGAGCAGTACGTC. As protein: CASSLTLHYEQYV.

This clonotype has only a few counts. This rearrangement joins TRBV7-9 to TRBJ2-5; 8 nucleotides agree with TRBD2. Germline V gene sequence: CDR1 SEHNR, CDR2 FQNEAQ (reference sequence). The CDR3 extends over 17 amino acids. Losses at the gene ends were 6 bases for V and 5 bases for J; bases not matched to a gene: 17. The CDR3 DNA is TGTGCCAGCAGTGGTTCTGCGCGCGGGAGGCGAATGGAGACCCAGTACTTC. Amino acids: CASSGSARGRRMETQYF.

The chain carries TRBV11-3 and TRBJ2-5, with 9 bases aligning to TRBD2. From germline, CDR1 is SGHNT and CDR2 YENEEA. The CDR3 totals 14 residues. V lost 5 bases to trimming and J lost 5 bases; unmatched junction nucleotides: 6. CDR3 coding DNA: TGTGCCAGCAGCACCATAGCGGGAGTGGAGACCCAGTACTTC. Translation gives CASSTIAGVETQYF.

The rearrangement uses TRBV28 and TRBJ2-1, with 8 bases aligning to TRBD2. Germline-derived CDR1 and CDR2 are MDHEN and SYDVKM. The trim removed 2 bases at V and 5 bases at J, leaving 5 bases unmatched. This CDR3 has 15 amino acids. Written as DNA, the CDR3 is TGTGCCAGCAGTTTAGCTAGCGGGCCGGACAATGAGCAGTTCTTC. Protein: CASSLASGPDNEQFF.